Following are 3 T cell receptor beta chains from one sample sequenced in a study of cytomegalovirus exposure and HLA in healthy donors. PCR involved 60 Vbeta and 13 Jbeta primers. Using immunoSEQ multiplex PCR, the repertoire was profiled, and TCRdb retains in-frame clones only, with some absent. The table shows 130,000 to 150,000 clones, with roughly 75% occurring only once. The sequencing sample was made of PBMCs. The source is a man in his thirties or forties in good health and CMV-seronegative.

The chain uses TRBV6-5 and TRBJ2-2, with unresolved D. The CDR3 is 11 residues long. Germline lookup yields CDR1 MNHEY and CDR2 SVGAGI. The V end was cut by 2 bases, the J end by 7 bases, with 2 bases between. The CDR3 is CASSYHGELFF. CDR3 DNA: TGTGCCAGCAGTTACCACGGGGAGCTGTTTTTT.

This chain uses TRBV29-1 with TRBJ1-2, with D perhaps TRBD1 (5 bases). CDR1 and CDR2 (germline): SQVTM, ANQGSEA. This CDR3 is built from 14 residues. The V end lost 4 bases, the J end lost 4 bases, and 16 bases lay between the germline ends. The DNA of the CDR3 is TGCAGCGTTGCGGCAGGGATGCATGCCTATGGCTACACCTTC. It encodes CSVAAGMHAYGYTF.

The chain couples TRBV19 to TRBJ2-1; D uncertain. This CDR3 spans 15 amino acids. V gave up 3 bases and J gave up 4 bases, with 13 bases separating them. Germline CDR1 reads LNHDA; CDR2 reads SQIVND (reference sequence). Here the CDR3 reads CASSIGSGWYNEQFF. CDR3 nucleotide sequence: TGTGCCAGTAGTATTGGGTCAGGTTGGTACAATGAGCAGTTCTTC.